Listed below are T cell receptor beta chains from one sample, sequenced in a study of early T cells in non-severe SARS-CoV-2 infection. Each CDR3 protein is one row after TCRdb ran MiXCR on the 5' RACE reads. The sample comprises around 99,000 distinct CDR3 sequences, over 8.5% of which are singletons, and approximately 7.3% rests with the top ten. Sequenced: whole blood. These TCRs come from an adult who was a healthcare worker with PCR-confirmed SARS-CoV-2 infection or an uninfected control (not recorded which). Both conserved end residues are part of each CDR3. D genes are given only for firm matches. Clone size is given for some rows only: seen once, a few or many times, or a class if the clone is expanded.

j_call clone_size d_call v_call cdr3_nt cdr3_aa
TRBJ1-5 many - TRBV6-2/TRBV6-3 TGTGCCAGCAGTTCTCGGGGGAATCAGCCCCAGCATTTT CASSSRGNQPQHF
TRBJ2-1 - - TRBV12-3/TRBV12-4 TGTGCCAGCACCCTGGAGTCCGATGAGCAGTTCTTC CASTLESDEQFF
TRBJ2-1 - TRBD1 TRBV12-3/TRBV12-4 TGTGCCAGCAGTCCGACAGGGAGTGAGCAGTTCTTC CASSPTGSEQFF
TRBJ2-7 - TRBD1 TRBV2 TGTGCCAGGGGGGACAGCAACTACGAGCAGTACTTC CARGDSNYEQYF
TRBJ1-5 few - TRBV28 TGTGCCAGCAGTGTCAATAATCAGCCCCAGCATTTT CASSVNNQPQHF
TRBJ2-1 many - TRBV7-2 TGTGCCAGCAGCCCCCGGAGCTTAGTCAAGTTCTTC CASSPRSLVKFF
TRBJ1-1 many - TRBV6-6 TGTGCCAGCAGACCACAAAGTAACACTGAAGCTTTCTTT CASRPQSNTEAFF
TRBJ2-3 few TRBD2 TRBV7-9 TGTGCCAGCAGCTCCGGGACTAGCGGCCTCACAGATACGCAGTATTTT CASSSGTSGLTDTQYF
TRBJ2-7 many - TRBV13 TGTGCCAGCAGCTTCAGGGGCTTGAGCTCCTACGAGCAGTACTTC CASSFRGLSSYEQYF
TRBJ1-6 - - TRBV6-5 TGTGCCAGCAGGGAACAGGGTACTGATTCACCCCTCCACTTT CASREQGTDSPLHF
TRBJ1-4 few TRBD1 TRBV7-8 TGTGTCAGCAGCTTAAGCCCGGGACAGCCCAATGAAAAACTGTTTTTT CVSSLSPGQPNEKLFF
TRBJ2-3 few - TRBV6-2/TRBV6-3 TGTGCCAGCAGCCGACTCAAGCGCGGTAGTAGTACGCAGTATTTT CASSRLKRGSSTQYF
TRBJ2-2 - - TRBV6-4 TGTGCCAGCAGTGCAGGGAACACCGGGGAGCTGTTTTTT CASSAGNTGELFF
TRBJ2-7 many TRBD2 TRBV30 TGTGCCTGGAGTGTCCCCAGGGGAGTAAGGACTAGCCAACCCGAGCAGTACTTC CAWSVPRGVRTSQPEQYF
TRBJ2-6 - - TRBV11-2 TGTGCCAGCAGCTTAACCGGAGGCTCTGGGGCCAACGTCCTGACTTTC CASSLTGGSGANVLTF
TRBJ1-5 many TRBD1 TRBV14 TGTGCCAGCAGCCACCGGGACAGAGACCATCAGCCCCAGCATTTT CASSHRDRDHQPQHF
TRBJ2-5 many - TRBV12-3/TRBV12-4 TGTGCCAGCAGTACGGTCTTATCCACCGGGGCAGGGGACCAAGAGACCCAGTACTTC CASSTVLSTGAGDQETQYF
TRBJ2-3 few - TRBV24-1 TGTGCCACCTTAACCGTCACAGATACGCAGTATTTT CATLTVTDTQYF
TRBJ2-1 - - TRBV28 TGTGCCAGCGTGCCAGCGGGCGCTTACAATGAGCAGTTCTTC CASVPAGAYNEQFF
TRBJ1-5 - - TRBV20-1 TGCAGTGCTAGAGATCTTACTGGCAATCAGCCCCAGCATTTT CSARDLTGNQPQHF
TRBJ1-5 many - TRBV4-3 TGCGCCAGCAGCCAAGATAAGGGGACGTGGGGGGCAGCCCAGCATTTT CASSQDKGTWGAAQHF
TRBJ1-6 many - TRBV5-6 TGTGCCAGCAGTTTTCAAGGAGTCAATTCACCCCTCCACTTT CASSFQGVNSPLHF
TRBJ1-5 many - TRBV7-2 TGTGCCAGCAGCATGGGGCAGAGTCAGCCCCAGCATTTT CASSMGQSQPQHF
TRBJ2-3 many TRBD2 TRBV20-1 TGCAGTGCTAGTGCCTCGACTAGCGCCTTCACAGATACGCAGTATTTT CSASASTSAFTDTQYF
TRBJ2-1 few TRBD2 TRBV7-8 TGTGCCAGCAGCTTAATGAGCGGGAGGAACAATGAGCAGTTCTTC CASSLMSGRNNEQFF
TRBJ2-7 - - TRBV5-1 TGCGCCAGCAGCGGGCGGGACCCGGGCTACGAGCAGTACTTC CASSGRDPGYEQYF
TRBJ2-6 few - TRBV7-2 TGTGCCAGCAGCTCACTGGGGACTCCGAACTCTGGGGCCAACGTCCTGACTTTC CASSSLGTPNSGANVLTF
TRBJ2-3 - - TRBV7-2 TGTGCCAGCAGCTCCTCGCGACAGAACACAGATACGCAGTATTTT CASSSSRQNTDTQYF
TRBJ2-1 many TRBD2 TRBV5-1 TGCGCCAGCAGCTCCCGCCCTTACGATAGCGGGAACAATGAGCAGTTCTTC CASSSRPYDSGNNEQFF
TRBJ2-3 - TRBD2 TRBV27 TGTGCCAGCAGAAAATCAGCGGGAGGGTTAGATACGCAGTATTTT CASRKSAGGLDTQYF
TRBJ2-1 few - TRBV30 TGTGCCTGGAGTAGCGGGCAAAGCTCCTACAATGAGCAGTTCTTC CAWSSGQSSYNEQFF
TRBJ1-4 many - TRBV20-1 TGCAGTGCTACCAAAGCGGGCCAGCCCGAAAAACTGTTTTTT CSATKAGQPEKLFF
TRBJ2-3 many - TRBV15 TGTGCCACCAGCAGAGAACGTCCGAGCACAGATACGCAGTATTTT CATSRERPSTDTQYF
TRBJ1-5 many - TRBV19 TGTGCCACCCAGGGTTTCAATCAGCCCCAGCATTTT CATQGFNQPQHF
TRBJ2-2 few - TRBV12-3/TRBV12-4 TGTGCCAGCAGTTTATCCCCAGGGGAGCTGTTTTTT CASSLSPGELFF
TRBJ2-7 many - TRBV7-9 TGTGCCAGCAGCCGCAATCCCTACGAGCAGTACTTC CASSRNPYEQYF
TRBJ1-5 - - TRBV25-1 TGTGCCAGCAGTAAGGGGGGCCGAGGTTATCAGCCCCAGCATTTT CASSKGGRGYQPQHF
TRBJ2-2 few TRBD1 TRBV5-5 TGTGCCAGCCGTTTAGGACAGGGGAGATGGACCGGGGAGCTGTTTTTT CASRLGQGRWTGELFF
TRBJ1-1 - - TRBV7-3 TGTGCCAGCAGCTTCGGCACAAACACTGAAGCTTTCTTT CASSFGTNTEAFF
TRBJ1-2 - - TRBV7-9 TGTGCCAGCAGCTTAGCCGGAGGCTACACCTTC CASSLAGGYTF
TRBJ2-3 many - TRBV20-1 TGCAGTCCTAGGAGGGGAACAGATACGCAGTATTTT CSPRRGTDTQYF
TRBJ2-7 few TRBD2 TRBV4-3 TGCGCCAGCAGCCCCGGGACTAGCGGATACGAGCAGTACTTC CASSPGTSGYEQYF
TRBJ2-7 many - TRBV20-1 TGCAGTGCTAGGGACTTCAGGACTACCGCCTACGAGCAGTACTTC CSARDFRTTAYEQYF
TRBJ1-2 - - TRBV28 TGTGCCAGCAGCTGGGACGGGAAGCGTGGCTACACCTTC CASSWDGKRGYTF
TRBJ2-2 - - TRBV6-6 TGTGCCAGCAGTCAAAACCGGGACTCGCGGTCTAAGGGGGAGCTGTTTTTT CASSQNRDSRSKGELFF
TRBJ2-6 many TRBD1 TRBV6-5 TGTGCCAGCACCACGAGTGGGGACAGGCCCAACGTCCTGACTTTC CASTTSGDRPNVLTF
TRBJ2-7 - TRBD2 TRBV13 TGTGCCAGCAGCCGCTCGGCGGGAGGATACGAGCAGTACTTC CASSRSAGGYEQYF
TRBJ2-7 few - TRBV7-9 TGTGCCAGCAGCCCAGGGCGGGCGGCCTACGAGCAGTACTTC CASSPGRAAYEQYF
TRBJ2-5 many - TRBV5-8 TGTGCCAGCAGCTTGGCCGAGGGGACCCAGTACTTC CASSLAEGTQYF
TRBJ2-3 many TRBD1 TRBV5-1 TGCGCCAGCAGCTCCTCGGGACAGGGACCAGATACGCAGTATTTT CASSSSGQGPDTQYF
TRBJ1-3 few - TRBV7-8 TGTGCCAGCAGCTTAGCTTATGGAAACACCATATATTTT CASSLAYGNTIYF
TRBJ2-5 few TRBD2 TRBV5-1 TGCGCCAGCAGCTGGGGGACTAGCGGGAGAAACCTTCGAGAGACCCAGTACTTC CASSWGTSGRNLRETQYF
TRBJ2-5 few TRBD2 TRBV20-1 TGCAGTGCTTCTAGCGGGAGGCGCTTGGAAGAGACCCAGTACTTC CSASSGRRLEETQYF
TRBJ1-2 few - TRBV5-1 TGCGCCAGCAGCTTGAATGTAGGGGCCTCCCACCAATTAGGCTACACCTTC CASSLNVGASHQLGYTF
TRBJ2-5 - - TRBV2 TGTGCCAGCAGACTAGAATCGGAGACCCAGTACTTC CASRLESETQYF
TRBJ2-3 medium-sized TRBD2 TRBV7-6 TGTGCCAGCAGCAAGACAGCCGCCGGGACTAGCGGGAGGGGTACGCAGTATTTT CASSKTAAGTSGRGTQYF
TRBJ2-1 many - TRBV12-3/TRBV12-4 TGTGCCAGCATCACCCGGTCCGGCGGGCTCTACAATGAGCAGTTCTTC CASITRSGGLYNEQFF
TRBJ2-5 - TRBD1 TRBV4-1 TGCGCCAGCAGCCAGACCACAGGGGGCTTCCAAGAGACCCAGTACTTC CASSQTTGGFQETQYF
TRBJ2-2 - TRBD2 TRBV29-1 TGCAGCGTTGAAGGACAGGGCGGGAGGGACCGGAAGTTTTTT CSVEGQGGRDRKFF